One and the same sample provided the 30 T cell receptor beta chains below, sequenced in a study of CD8+CD57+ T cells in acquired aplastic anemia. In patients chosen for sequencing, flow cytometry had shown CD8+CD57+ cell expansion. Genomic DNA served as template for TCR beta VDJ and CDR3 profiling. TCRdb re-called the reads through MiXCR, storing one row per CDR3 protein. The sample has approximately 80,000 distinct CDR3 sequences; around 70% are singletons. The sequenced sample consisted of sorted CD4+, CD8+, or CD8+CD57+ T cells (not recorded which) from PBMCs. The receptors were gathered from a human donor with aplastic anemia.

V is TRBV24-1 and J is TRBJ2-7, with 11 bases identical to TRBD1. CDR3 length equals 15 residues. Germline V lookup: CDR1 KGHDR, CDR2 SFDVKD. V gave up 8 bases and J gave up 6 bases; unmatched junction bases: 11. In nucleotides, the CDR3 is TGTGCCACCACCCCTACCGGGACAGGGGGAAGCGAGCAGTACTTC. It yields the protein CATTPTGTGGSEQYF.

V is TRBV2 and J is TRBJ2-1, with 9 bases identical to TRBD1. V gave up 9 bases and J gave up 4 bases; unmatched junction bases: 4. The germline CDR1 and CDR2 sequences are SNHLY and FYNNEI. The CDR3 length is 13 residues. The CDR3: CARRTGEYNEQFF. CDR3 bases: TGTGCCAGACGGACAGGGGAATACAATGAGCAGTTCTTC. Together with reference TRBV2 and TRBJ2-1, the CDR3 gives the full variable domain: EPEVTQTPSHQVTQMGQEVILRCVPISNHLYFYWYRQILGQKVEFLVSFYNNEISEKSEIFDDQFSVERPDGSNFTLKIRSTKLEDSAMYFCARRTGEYNEQFFGPGTRLTVL.

The chain combines TRBV20-1 with TRBJ2-5; the match to TRBD1 covers 8 bases. Germline V gene data show CDR1 as DFQATT and CDR2 as SNEGSKA (reference sequence). The CDR3 spans 14 residues. The ends lost 3 bases at V and 0 bases at J; junction bases unmatched: 3. In nucleotides, the CDR3 is TGCAGTGCTAGGACAGGGGAAAACCAAGAGACCCAGTACTTC. Translated: CSARTGENQETQYF.

This CDR3 reads CASSRGTSGDNEQFF. CDR3 nucleotide sequence: TGTGCCAGCAGCCGCGGGACTAGCGGAGACAATGAGCAGTTCTTC. The rearrangement joins TRBV12-3 or TRBV12-4 to TRBJ2-1; 11 nucleotides align to TRBD2. CDR3 size: 15 residues. The J segment lost 5 bases and the V segment lost 6 bases, leaving 6 bases of the junction unmatched.

The rearrangement links TRBV7-6 to TRBJ2-7, with 9 nucleotides matching TRBD2. The germline V gene encodes CDR1 SGHVS and CDR2 FNYEAQ. V was pared by 7 bases and J by 0 bases, with 7 bases of the junction left unmatched. The CDR3 length is 15 residues. The DNA of the CDR3 is TGTGCCAGCACGGCGGGGGGGCAAAGCTCCTACGAGCAGTACTTC. Its protein is CASTAGGQSSYEQYF.

This chain joins TRBV10-3 and TRBJ2-3, with a tentative D call TRBD2 (6 bases). CDR1 is ENHRY, CDR2 SYGVKD, per germline. V was pared by 7 bases and J by 2 bases, with 13 bases between. This CDR3 is 14 amino acids long. DNA for the CDR3: TGTGCCATCAAAACGGGACTCAACACAGATACGCAGTATTTT. Its translation: CAIKTGLNTDTQYF.

The rearrangement joins TRBV5-6 to TRBJ1-1, with 9 bases identical to TRBD1. The CDR3 runs to 13 residues. The junction had 4 bases not matched to a gene; V was cut back by 4 bases and J by 6 bases. Germline lookup yields CDR1 SGHDT and CDR2 YYEEEE. Written as DNA, the CDR3 is TGTGCCAGCAGCGGGGACAGGGTCGCTGAAGCTTTCTTT. Amino acids: CASSGDRVAEAFF.

The chain links TRBV19 to TRBJ2-7; D is unresolved. This CDR3 has 15 residues. V was pared by 3 bases and J by 1 base, with 13 bases between. Germline V gene data show CDR1 as LNHDA and CDR2 as SQIVND (reference sequence). CDR3 coding DNA: TGTGCCAGTAGTATCTCAAGTCAACCTTCCTACGAGCAGTACTTC. Its protein product is CASSISSQPSYEQYF.

Worth noting for this clonotype: At one of its ends the junction is not consistent with the germline gene, which may arise from a read error. The gene calls are TRBV7-2 and TRBJ2-2; no clear D gene. This CDR3 spans 12 amino acids. CDR1 SGHTA and CDR2 FQGNSA come from the germline V gene. CDR3 nucleotide sequence: TGTGTCAGCAGTTTGAACACCGGGGAGCTGTTTTTT. Its protein is CVSSLNTGELFF.

The V gene is TRBV20-1, the J gene TRBJ2-7; 9 nucleotides match TRBD1. V was pared by 3 bases and J by 3 bases, with 3 bases of the junction left unmatched. Germline-derived CDR1 and CDR2 are DFQATT and SNEGSKA (reference sequence). The CDR3 has 13 residues. The CDR3 DNA is TGCAGTGCTAGGGGGGACAGGGTCTACGAGCAGTACTTC. It translates to CSARGDRVYEQYF.

The chain carries TRBV20-1 and TRBJ2-5; 12 nucleotides align to TRBD2. Germline V lookup: CDR1 DFQATT, CDR2 SNEGSKA (reference sequence). The length of the CDR3 is 13 residues. V dropped 7 bases and J dropped 1; count of bases not matched to a gene: 1. The CDR3: CSGTSGAQETQYF. The DNA of the CDR3 is TGCAGTGGGACTAGCGGGGCCCAAGAGACCCAGTACTTC.

Remarks on this clonotype: At one end the junction does not follow the germline gene, possibly because of a read error. The genes are TRBV29-1 and TRBJ1-3; D not certain. The CDR3 is made up of 11 amino acids. Germline loops: CDR1 SQVTM, CDR2 ANQGSEA. The chain's CDR3 is CSAEGIGSIYF. In DNA form, the CDR3 reads TGCAGCGCTGAAGGTATAGGGTCCATATATTTT.

The chain has TRBV19 and TRBJ2-2; no firm D call. Germline lookup yields CDR1 LNHDA and CDR2 SQIVND (reference sequence). V was clipped by 6 bases and J by 7 bases, with 12 bases between them. The CDR3 runs to 13 residues. CDR3 DNA sequence: TGTGCCAGTAGCACAGCCTCGGGCGGGGAGCTGTTTTTT. Protein sequence: CASSTASGGELFF.

CDR3 in DNA: TGCAGTGCCCGGGGCTCTGGGGCCAACGTCCTGACTTTC. Encoded protein: CSARGSGANVLTF. The chain links TRBV20-1 to TRBJ2-6; D perhaps matches TRBD2 (5 bases). Deletions cut 6 bases from V and 0 bases from J, with 6 bases between. CDR1 is DFQATT, CDR2 SNEGSKA, per germline (reference sequence). The CDR3 spans 13 residues.

This clonotype was recorded at least ten times. J is TRBJ1-5 and V is TRBV15; no firm D call. V was shortened by 3 bases and J by 7 bases, with 10 bases between the two germline ends. CDR1 and CDR2 from the germline V gene are LNHNV and YYDKDF (reference sequence). This CDR3 is built from 13 residues. The CDR3 DNA is TGTGCCACCAGCAGGGGAGGGCCCCAGCCCCAGCATTTT. As protein: CATSRGGPQPQHF.

This clonotype was seen only a few times. The V gene is TRBV7-6, the J gene TRBJ1-1; unclear D gene. This CDR3 is 13 amino acids long. V gave up 2 bases and J gave up 1 base, with 5 bases separating them. Germline values: CDR1 SGHVS, CDR2 FNYEAQ. CDR3 nucleotides: TGTGCCAGCAGCTTACACAAGAACACTGAAGCTTTCTTT. It is translated as CASSLHKNTEAFF.

The chain is built from TRBV7-9 and TRBJ2-7; D unresolved. V dropped 11 bases and J dropped 0 bases, with 14 bases sitting between them. This CDR3 region has 13 residues. The germline V gene has CDR1 SEHNR and CDR2 FQNEAQ (reference sequence). The CDR3 nucleotides are TGTGCCGGCGCCGAATGGGGCTCCTACGAGCAGTACTTC. Protein sequence: CAGAEWGSYEQYF.

Comments on this clonotype: Because the CDR3 is missing its conserved closing phenylalanine or tryptophan, this is likely a read error. Because the CDR3's place on the DNA is in doubt, the DNA is left out and the CDR3 is given as listed by TCRdb. The CDR3 loop is CASSLRLESSGASYEQYL. V usage is TRBV11-2 and J usage is TRBJ2-7; TRBD2, the table's D call, was not compared with the DNA. The V gene's germline CDR1 is SGHAT and CDR2 FQNNGV. The CDR3 sequence runs 18 residues, both termini included.

This clonotype occurred once. J is TRBJ2-5 and V is TRBV6-1; D is ambiguous. Looked up from germline, CDR1 is MNHNS and CDR2 is SASEGT. The CDR3 is 10 residues long. V was pared by 7 bases and J by 4 bases, with 4 bases between. This chain's CDR3 is CASILETQYF. CDR3 sequence (DNA): TGTGCCAGCATTCTAGAGACCCAGTACTTC.

In this sample, this clonotype turned up a few times. This rearrangement joins TRBV5-4 to TRBJ2-4; TRBD1 might be the D (5 bases). This CDR3 comprises 14 residues. V lost 2 bases to trimming and J lost 5 bases, with 11 bases between them. Germline values: CDR1 SGHNT, CDR2 YYREEE (reference sequence). CDR3 sequence (DNA): TGTGCCAGCAGCTTAAGGGCACAGGAAAACATTCAGTACTTC. Protein sequence: CASSLRAQENIQYF.

The sample holds a few counts of this clonotype. The CDR3 end shows no conserved phenylalanine or tryptophan, and so a read error is likely. The gene calls are TRBV11-2 and TRBJ2-7; 12 bases fit TRBD1. Germline V CDR1 and CDR2: SGHAT, FQNNGV. The V segment lost 5 bases and the J segment 2 bases; nucleotides outside the gene matches: 7. The length of the CDR3 is 16 residues. The CDR3 is CASSDRDRGLPYEQYL. The CDR3 DNA sequence: TGTGCCAGCAGCGACCGGGACAGGGGGCTACCCTACGAGCAGTACCTC.

The chain carries TRBV7-8 and TRBJ1-3; 11 bases agree with TRBD1. V lost 5 bases, J lost 4 bases, and 7 bases stayed unmatched. Germline loops: CDR1 SGHVS, CDR2 FQNEAQ. The CDR3 has 16 residues. The CDR3 protein is CASSIGQGAAGNTIYF. The DNA of the CDR3 is TGTGCCAGCAGCATAGGACAGGGGGCGGCGGGAAACACCATATATTTT.

The genes are TRBV7-8 and TRBJ2-7; D tentatively reads TRBD1 or TRBD2 (5 bases each). Trimming removed 0 bases from V and 3 bases from J, with 6 bases in between. This CDR3 has 13 amino acids. From germline, CDR1 is SGHVS and CDR2 FQNEAQ. The chain's CDR3 is CASSLAGDYEQYF. The DNA of the CDR3 is TGTGCCAGCAGCTTAGCGGGGGACTACGAGCAGTACTTC.

This chain connects TRBV12-3 or TRBV12-4 to TRBJ2-6; possible D gene TRBD1, 6 bases. With 9 bases removed from V and 1 base from J, the gap between germline ends came to 16 bases. The CDR3 consists of 16 residues. The CDR3 reads CASGVGTPSGANVLTF. The CDR3 nucleotides are TGTGCCAGTGGGGTAGGGACACCTTCTGGGGCCAACGTCCTGACTTTC.

In this sample, this clonotype turned up once. The chain carries TRBV2 and TRBJ2-7; tentative D call: TRBD2 (5 bases). V lost 6 bases to trimming and J lost 3 bases, with 18 bases between them. This CDR3 comprises 15 residues. CDR1 is SNHLY and CDR2 is FYNNEI in the germline V gene. The CDR3 nucleotides are TGTGCCAGCAGCCGAAGCGTTGGGAGAGGCTACGAGCAGTACTTC. Encoded protein: CASSRSVGRGYEQYF.

The count of this clonotype is one. The chain recombines TRBV7-6 with TRBJ2-7; weak D call: TRBD1 (6 bases). Germline loops: CDR1 SGHVS, CDR2 FNYEAQ. CDR3 size: 15 residues. V was pared by 1 base and J by 2 bases, with 12 bases between. The DNA for the CDR3 is TGTGCCAGCAGCTTAGACTCGGACAGTCCCTACGAGCAGTACTTC. It specifies CASSLDSDSPYEQYF.

This clonotype was detected a few times. The chain employs TRBV2 and TRBJ1-2; tentatively, D is TRBD1 (6 bases). Germline V gives CDR1 SNHLY, CDR2 FYNNEI. With 9 bases removed from V and 5 bases from J, the gap between germline ends came to 13 bases. The CDR3 length is 12 residues. The CDR3 loop reads CASEGGVYGYTF. In nucleotides, the CDR3 is TGTGCCAGTGAAGGGGGGGTTTATGGCTACACCTTC.

The chain links TRBV24-1 to TRBJ2-1; D perhaps matches TRBD2 (6 bases). This CDR3 is 13 amino acids long. Deletions cut 1 base from V and 11 bases from J, with 11 bases between. Looked up from germline, CDR1 is KGHDR and CDR2 is SFDVKD. CDR3 sequence reads: CATSDFAGLKQFF. The CDR3 bases are TGTGCCACCAGTGATTTTGCGGGGCTAAAGCAGTTCTTC.

The chain is built from TRBV19 and TRBJ1-2; D might be TRBD1 (6 bases). Trimming took off 0 bases at V and 8 bases at J, with 13 bases between the two ends. The germline V gene has CDR1 LNHDA and CDR2 SQIVND (reference sequence). The CDR3 sequence is 14 residues long. In DNA form, the CDR3 reads TGTGCCAGTAGTATAGAGATCTGGGGGCGAGGCTACACCTTC. Translating gives CASSIEIWGRGYTF.

This clonotype was counted a single time. The J gene is TRBJ1-6, the V gene TRBV5-8, with a weak D call TRBD1 (5 bases). The CDR3 contains 15 residues. V lost 4 bases and J lost 0, with 8 bases in between. Germline values: CDR1 SGHTS, CDR2 YDEGEE. As DNA, the CDR3 is TGTGCCAGCAGCCACGGGACCTCCTATAATTCACCCCTCCACTTT. Its translation is CASSHGTSYNSPLHF.